This T cell receptor beta chain appears in the sequencing data of a study of T cell responses to AZD1222 COVID-19 vaccine. Produced via immunoSEQ multiplex PCR; TCRdb's table is partial and in-frame only. The sample has about 130,000 clones; 80% to 90% are singletons. This clone was detected only once. CDR1 and CDR2 (germline): SGHTS, YDEGEE. The CDR3 length is 14 residues. V shed 3 bases, J shed 8 bases, and the junction held 4 bases outside the gene matches. The TCR comes from an adult in good health. Material: peripheral blood, obtained on day 0 of AZD1222 vaccination. The genes are TRBV5-8 and TRBJ2-4, with TRBD1 matching over 11 bases. The CDR3 protein is CASSSGQGADIQYF. In DNA form, the CDR3 reads TGTGCCAGCAGCTCTGGACAGGGGGCGGACATTCAGTACTTC.